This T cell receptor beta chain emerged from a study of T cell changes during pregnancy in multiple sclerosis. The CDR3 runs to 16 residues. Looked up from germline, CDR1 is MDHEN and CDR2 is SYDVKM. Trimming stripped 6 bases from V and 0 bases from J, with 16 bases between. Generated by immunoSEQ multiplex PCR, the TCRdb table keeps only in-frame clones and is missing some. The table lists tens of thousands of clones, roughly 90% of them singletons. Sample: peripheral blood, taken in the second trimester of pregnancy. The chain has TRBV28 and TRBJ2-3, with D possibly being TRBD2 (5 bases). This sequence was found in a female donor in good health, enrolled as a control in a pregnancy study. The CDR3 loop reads CASSTAGRRSTDTQYF. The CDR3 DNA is TGTGCCAGCAGCACCGCGGGCCGGAGGAGCACAGATACGCAGTATTTT.